Below, 32 T cell receptor beta chains from the same sample are listed, as sequenced in a study of cytomegalovirus exposure and HLA in healthy donors. Profiled with immunoSEQ multiplex PCR; TCRdb holds only in-frame clones, not every one. The table includes 250,000 to 350,000 clones, around 90% detected once. Sequencing input: PBMCs. The receptors were gathered from a young woman in good health and CMV-seropositive.

The J gene is TRBJ1-2, the V gene TRBV19; D is possibly TRBD1 (5 bases). CDR3 length equals 15 residues. Looked up from germline, CDR1 is LNHDA and CDR2 is SQIVND (reference sequence). Trimming removed 2 bases at V and 8 bases at J, with 18 bases between. The CDR3 protein is CASSIFATEVYGYTF. CDR3 nucleotides: TGTGCCAGTAGTATATTTGCGACAGAGGTGTACGGCTACACCTTC.

V usage is TRBV11-2 and J usage is TRBJ1-6; D remains ambiguous. The CDR3 is 16 amino acids. The ends were cut back, 0 bases at V and 14 bases at J, with 20 bases in the middle. Germline CDR1 and CDR2: SGHAT and FQNNGV. The CDR3 region is CASSLDRSVWGSALHF. CDR3 DNA sequence: TGTGCCAGCAGCTTAGATCGGTCAGTATGGGGTTCGGCCCTCCACTTT.

This clone was picked up a small number of times. The chain combines TRBV6-5 with TRBJ1-6, with D maybe TRBD1 (5 bases). The CDR3 covers 14 residues. Looked up from germline, CDR1 is MNHEY and CDR2 is SVGAGI. V was pared by 6 bases and J by 7 bases, with 13 bases between. CDR3: CASRPGTLNSPLHF. The CDR3 DNA reads as TGTGCCAGCAGGCCCGGGACGTTGAATTCACCCCTCCACTTT.

The rearrangement links TRBV27 to TRBJ1-2, with TRBD1 as a possible D gene (6 bases). Germline CDR1 reads MNHEY; CDR2 reads SMNVEV (reference sequence). The ends were cut back, 5 bases at V and 3 bases at J, with 13 bases in the middle. The CDR3 spans 14 residues. The CDR3 bases are TGTGCCAGCAGTCTCAGGGGAGGTGACTATGGCTACACCTTC. Its protein is CASSLRGGDYGYTF.

This clone was detected only a few times. The genes are TRBV5-1 and TRBJ2-2, with D possibly being TRBD1 (6 bases). This CDR3 has 18 residues. Trimming removed 0 bases at V and 5 bases at J, with 20 bases between. Germline CDR1 and CDR2: SGHRS and YFSETQ. The CDR3 nucleotides read TGCGCCAGCAGCTTGGAGCTGGGGGCAAGATCAGTAACCGGGGAGCTGTTTTTT. Amino acids: CASSLELGARSVTGELFF.

V usage is TRBV30 and J usage is TRBJ2-2; no clear D. The CDR3 has 15 residues. Germline V gene lookup returns CDR1 GTSNPN and CDR2 SVGIG (reference sequence). V was clipped by 3 bases and J by 4 bases, with 15 bases between them. CDR3 DNA: TGTGCCTGGAGCCCCTTGTTAGGCCGCACCGGGGAGCTGTTTTTT. This codes for CAWSPLLGRTGELFF. The whole variable domain, filled in from reference TRBV30 and TRBJ2-2, reads SQTIHQWPATLVQPVGSPLSLECTVEGTSNPNLYWYRQAAGRGLQLLFYSVGIGQISSEVPQNLSASRPQDRQFILSSKKLLLSDSGFYLCAWSPLLGRTGELFFGEGSRLTVL.

DNA of the CDR3: TGTGCCTGGAGTGTGACAGGATTGAACACTGAAGCTTTCTTT. This sequence encodes CAWSVTGLNTEAFF. This chain uses TRBV30 with TRBJ1-1; possibly TRBD1 for D (6 bases). The CDR3 extends over 14 amino acids. Trimming removed 0 bases from V and 0 bases from J, with 8 bases in between. CDR1 and CDR2 from the germline V gene are GTSNPN and SVGIG (reference sequence).

V usage is TRBV30 and J usage is TRBJ2-1; a possible D gene is TRBD2 (6 bases). CDR1 and CDR2 from the germline V gene are GTSNPN and SVGIG (reference sequence). CDR3 length: 14 residues. V was pared by 2 bases and J by 6 bases, with 14 bases between. The chain's CDR3 is CAWSIGGSRNEQFF. DNA for the CDR3: TGTGCCTGGAGTATTGGGGGGTCTCGCAATGAGCAGTTCTTC.

This chain links TRBV2 with TRBJ1-5; D is perhaps TRBD1 (5 bases). Trimming cost V 3 bases and J 4 bases, with 10 bases left between them. This CDR3 is built from 14 residues. CDR1 and CDR2 from the germline V gene are SNHLY and FYNNEI. The CDR3 loop is CASSEGLGNQPQHF. CDR3 in DNA: TGTGCCAGCAGTGAGGGACTTGGGAATCAGCCCCAGCATTTT.

The chain joins TRBV13 to TRBJ2-1, with D unresolved. This CDR3 contains 19 residues. CDR1 and CDR2 from the germline V gene are PRHDT and FYEKMQ (reference sequence). V was pared by 0 bases and J by 12 bases, with 30 bases between. CDR3 loop: CASSLGLPGPKDAHSWQFF. The DNA for the CDR3 is TGTGCCAGCAGCTTAGGCCTACCCGGTCCAAAAGACGCCCACTCTTGGCAGTTCTTC.

The chain uses TRBV29-1 and TRBJ2-7; 7 bases are shared with TRBD1. Per germline, CDR1 SQVTM and CDR2 ANQGSEA. The CDR3 is made up of 14 amino acids. The J segment lost 4 bases and the V segment lost 2 bases, leaving 8 bases of the junction unmatched. The CDR3 sequence is CSVENRDRSYEQYF. The CDR3 region has the DNA TGCAGCGTTGAAAACCGGGACAGATCATACGAGCAGTACTTC.

The J gene is TRBJ2-7, the V gene TRBV5-6, with D possibly TRBD2 on 6 matching bases. V lost 5 bases, J lost 4 bases, and 13 bases lay in between. The length of the CDR3 is 13 residues. Germline V CDR1 and CDR2: SGHDT, YYEEEE. Written as DNA, the CDR3 is TGTGCCAGCAGTTTCGGGACTTCTTACGAGCAGTACTTC. This encodes CASSFGTSYEQYF.

This clone was counted once. This chain links TRBV29-1 with TRBJ2-1; TRBD2 matches at 9 bases. The CDR3 sequence is 15 residues long. Germline CDR1 reads SQVTM; CDR2 reads ANQGSEA. Trimming at V came to 2 bases and at J to 3 bases, leaving 5 bases not matched to a gene. The CDR3 sequence is CSVETASGIYNEQFF. The CDR3 nucleotides are TGCAGCGTTGAAACTGCTAGCGGGATCTACAATGAGCAGTTCTTC.

The CDR3 is CASSPPGLAGNTGELFF. In DNA form, the CDR3 reads TGTGCCAGCAGTCCGCCGGGACTAGCGGGGAACACCGGGGAGCTGTTTTTT. The chain links TRBV28 to TRBJ2-2; 12 bases align to TRBD2. V was pared by 5 bases and J by 1 base, with 5 bases of the junction left unmatched. Germline CDR1 and CDR2: MDHEN and SYDVKM. This CDR3 spans 17 amino acids.

This chain uses TRBV27 with TRBJ2-7; possible D gene TRBD1, 5 bases. Germline-derived CDR1 and CDR2 are MNHEY and SMNVEV (reference sequence). Trimming removed 5 bases at V and 0 bases at J, with 11 bases between. The CDR3 extends over 14 amino acids. CDR3 DNA sequence: TGTGCCAGCAGTATATGGGGCGACTCCTACGAGCAGTACTTC. It encodes CASSIWGDSYEQYF.

Only a few counts were recorded for this clone. This chain links TRBV27 with TRBJ1-6, with 9 bases aligning to TRBD1. CDR3 length: 16 amino acids. Germline CDR1 and CDR2: MNHEY and SMNVEV (reference sequence). V shed 2 bases and J 8 bases; nucleotides not matched to a gene: 7. CDR3 residues: CASSLLVGQGDSPLHF. The CDR3 DNA follows: TGTGCCAGCAGTTTACTGGTGGGACAGGGAGATTCACCCCTCCACTTT.

This clone was found a few times. The chain has TRBV5-4 and TRBJ1-1; D unresolved. This CDR3 spans 12 amino acids. Trimming left V 0 bases short and J 3 bases short, with 3 bases between. The germline CDR1 and CDR2 sequences are SGHNT and YYREEE (reference sequence). This CDR3 is CASSLGYTEAFF. CDR3 in DNA: TGTGCCAGCAGCTTGGGGTACACTGAAGCTTTCTTT.

The rearrangement links TRBV7-9 to TRBJ2-7; D not resolved. The CDR3 extends over 14 amino acids. V was trimmed by 4 bases and J by 0 bases, leaving 10 bases between them. Germline V gene sequence: CDR1 SEHNR, CDR2 FQNEAQ (reference sequence). In nucleotides, the CDR3 is TGTGCCAGCAGCTCTTTAACGGGCTCCTACGAGCAGTACTTC. This codes for CASSSLTGSYEQYF.

Comment on this clone: This sample includes further DNA sequences coding for the same CDR3. This chain uses TRBV27 with TRBJ1-3; 7 nucleotides match TRBD1. The CDR3 has 15 amino acids. The junction had 0 bases not matched to a gene; V was cut back by 0 bases and J by 1 base. The germline V gene encodes CDR1 MNHEY and CDR2 SMNVEV (reference sequence). The CDR3 DNA follows: TGTGCCAGCAGTTTATCGACAGGGTCTGGAAACACCATATATTTT. Protein sequence: CASSLSTGSGNTIYF.

This sequence joins TRBV27 and TRBJ1-4; the D is unclear. Germline V gene data show CDR1 as MNHEY and CDR2 as SMNVEV (reference sequence). The ends were cut back, 2 bases at V and 5 bases at J, with 12 bases in the middle. This CDR3 has 15 amino acids. DNA of the CDR3: TGTGCCAGCAGTTTAGTTGGTGCGGGGAATGAAAAACTGTTTTTT. Protein sequence: CASSLVGAGNEKLFF.

V gene TRBV6-5 combines with J gene TRBJ2-2, with a weak D call TRBD2 (5 bases). CDR1 and CDR2 from the germline V gene are MNHEY and SVGAGI. There are 14 residues in the CDR3. Trimming shortened V by 2 bases and J by 1 base, and 5 bases separated the two germline ends. CDR3 DNA sequence: TGTGCCAGCAGTTACCGGGAGAACACCGGGGAGCTGTTTTTT. This gives the protein CASSYRENTGELFF.

The chain links TRBV6-5 to TRBJ2-7, with D possibly being TRBD1 (5 bases). The V and J ends lost 4 bases and 2 bases respectively, with 12 bases between them. This CDR3 spans 14 amino acids. In germline, CDR1 is MNHEY, CDR2 SVGAGI. CDR3 in amino acids: CASSSFQGAYEQYF. CDR3 nucleotides: TGTGCCAGCAGTTCCTTCCAGGGCGCCTACGAGCAGTACTTC.

V gene TRBV6-1 combines with J gene TRBJ1-5, with a possible D match to TRBD1 (5 bases). CDR1 and CDR2 (germline): MNHNS, SASEGT. Trimming took 4 bases from V and 1 from J, leaving 20 bases between them. The CDR3 extends over 18 amino acids. The CDR3 spells CASSAISSGFLSNQPQHF. The DNA for the CDR3 is TGTGCCAGCAGTGCTATTTCTTCAGGGTTTTTGAGCAATCAGCCCCAGCATTTT.

The gene calls are TRBV4-3 and TRBJ1-2, with D hard to call. Germline CDR1 reads LGHNA; CDR2 reads YSLEER. The CDR3 runs 15 residues. V gave up 2 bases and J gave up 0 bases, with 10 bases separating them. Here the CDR3 reads CASSQRGPANYGYTF. The CDR3 DNA is TGCGCCAGCAGCCAACGCGGCCCCGCTAACTATGGCTACACCTTC.

The rearrangement uses TRBV4-3 and TRBJ2-7; 12 bases match TRBD2. Losses at the gene ends were 1 base for V and 5 bases for J; bases not matched to a gene: 9. CDR1 and CDR2 (germline): LGHNA, YSLEER. The CDR3 is 17 residues long. CDR3 sequence: CASSQVETSGGWDEQYF. As DNA, the CDR3 is TGCGCCAGCAGCCAAGTTGAAACTAGCGGGGGGTGGGACGAGCAGTACTTC.

V usage is TRBV5-4 and J usage is TRBJ1-1; a possible D gene is TRBD1 (6 bases). There are 15 residues in the CDR3. In germline, CDR1 is SGHNT, CDR2 YYREEE (reference sequence). Trimming removed 0 bases from V and 4 bases from J, with 13 bases in between. As DNA, the CDR3 is TGTGCCAGCAGCTTGGAGCAGGGGCGTTTCACTGAAGCTTTCTTT. Residues: CASSLEQGRFTEAFF.

This chain joins TRBV5-1 and TRBJ1-1; a weak D match, TRBD1 (6 bases). This CDR3 contains 13 residues. The germline gives CDR1 SGHRS, CDR2 YFSETQ. Trimming left V 7 bases short and J 10 bases short, with 20 bases between. The CDR3 here is CASRGGTVERAFF. DNA for the CDR3: TGCGCCAGCCGGGGGGGCACTGTGGAAAGAGCTTTCTTT.

The chain is built from TRBV7-9 and TRBJ2-1; D unresolved. V shed 0 bases and J shed 6 bases, with 3 bases lying between them. The CDR3 has 12 amino acids. From germline, CDR1 is SEHNR and CDR2 FQNEAQ (reference sequence). CDR3: CASSLASNEQFF. Here the CDR3 DNA reads TGTGCCAGCAGCTTAGCGTCCAATGAGCAGTTCTTC.

The V gene is TRBV2, the J gene TRBJ2-1; TRBD2 might be the D (5 bases). Trimming shortened V by 6 bases and J by 7 bases, and 16 bases separated the two germline ends. Germline V CDR1 and CDR2: SNHLY, FYNNEI. This CDR3 has 14 amino acids. CDR3 DNA sequence: TGTGCCAGCAGACCCGTCCCGTCGGGGAATGAGCAGTTCTTC. This gives the protein CASRPVPSGNEQFF.

V gene TRBV29-1 combines with J gene TRBJ2-1; 7 positions agree with TRBD2. The CDR3 spans 13 residues. Germline CDR1 is SQVTM and CDR2 is ANQGSEA. V was clipped by 8 bases and J by 2 bases; unmatched bases: 6. The CDR3 spells CSFSGRPYNEQFF. The CDR3, as DNA: TGCAGCTTTAGCGGGCGGCCCTACAATGAGCAGTTCTTC.

The chain joins TRBV7-9 to TRBJ1-2; no definite D call. This CDR3 has 12 amino acids. The V end was cut by 0 bases, the J end by 3 bases, with 2 bases between. The germline V gene has CDR1 SEHNR and CDR2 FQNEAQ (reference sequence). CDR3 residues: CASSLAHYGYTF. CDR3 nucleotides: TGTGCCAGCAGCTTAGCCCACTATGGCTACACCTTC.

The gene calls are TRBV19 and TRBJ1-1; D not resolved. V lost 3 bases to trimming and J lost 0 bases, with 14 bases between them. Per germline, CDR1 LNHDA and CDR2 SQIVND (reference sequence). CDR3 length equals 16 residues. CDR3 in DNA: TGTGCCAGTAGTATGGCAGCGCAGACTCTGAACACTGAAGCTTTCTTT. This translates into CASSMAAQTLNTEAFF.